This is a list of T cell receptor beta chains from one sample in a study of OX40 agonist ivuxolimab in advanced cancers. Clones were sequenced by immunoSEQ multiplex PCR, and TCRdb holds only the in-frame ones, with some missing. The sample consists of 86,000 or so clones, roughly 92% of them appearing once. The input for sequencing was CD4+ or CD8+ T cells sorted from blood, taken in a trial of the OX40 agonist ivuxolimab. The receptors here all came from an adult with an advanced solid tumor such as melanoma, head and neck, liver or kidney cancer. The CDR3 runs from the conserved cysteine through the conserved F or W. D genes are given only for firm matches. Where a row states a size, it is once, few, many or the class of an expanded clone; other rows omit it.

TRBJ2-5	NA	NA	TRBV30	CAWSVEETQYF	TGTGCCTGGAGTGTAGAGGAGACCCAGTACTTC
TRBJ1-3	NA	NA	TRBV18	CASSPETYSGNTIYF	TGTGCCAGCTCACCCGAGACATACTCTGGAAACACCATATATTTT
TRBJ2-7	TRBD2	NA	TRBV5-1	CASSSAGEGIEQYF	TGCGCCAGCAGCTCAGCGGGAGAGGGCATCGAGCAGTACTTC
TRBJ2-1	TRBD2	NA	TRBV11-2	CASSSIGRTSGRNEQFF	TGTGCCAGCAGCTCCATAGGGAGGACTAGCGGGAGAAATGAGCAGTTCTTC
TRBJ2-2	NA	NA	TRBV9	CASSAELGYDGELFF	TGTGCCAGCAGCGCCGAATTGGGGTACGACGGGGAGCTGTTTTTT
TRBJ2-5	TRBD1	NA	TRBV28	CASNHRGETQYF	TGTGCCAGCAACCACAGGGGAGAGACCCAGTACTTC
TRBJ2-7	TRBD2	NA	TRBV5-1	CASIVGGGAGVNYEQYF	TGCGCCAGCATCGTCGGCGGGGGAGCGGGGGTGAACTACGAGCAGTACTTC
TRBJ1-2	TRBD1	NA	TRBV2	CARTGAGGYTF	TGTGCCCGGACAGGGGCCGGCGGCTACACCTTC
TRBJ2-7	NA	NA	TRBV30	CAWRLTGHGYEQYF	TGTGCCTGGAGACTAACAGGGCATGGTTACGAGCAGTACTTC
TRBJ1-1	NA	NA	TRBV10-3	CAISGTSGNTEAFF	TGTGCCATCAGTGGGACATCGGGGAACACTGAAGCTTTCTTT
TRBJ2-7	NA	NA	TRBV5-4	CASSGGKGLFYEQYF	TGTGCCAGCAGCGGCGGCAAGGGGCTATTCTACGAGCAGTACTTC
TRBJ1-5	TRBD1	NA	TRBV7-2	CASSRTGGDQPQHF	TGTGCCAGCAGCCGGACAGGGGGCGATCAGCCCCAGCATTTT
TRBJ2-3	NA	NA	TRBV5-1	CASSQTPAATDTQYF	TGCGCCAGCAGCCAGACACCAGCCGCCACAGATACGCAGTATTTT
TRBJ2-1	TRBD2	NA	TRBV30	CAWSGLADYNEQFF	TGTGCCTGGAGTGGGCTAGCGGATTACAATGAGCAGTTCTTC
TRBJ1-6	NA	NA	TRBV30	CAWSVRFGTPLHF	TGTGCCTGGAGTGTACGATTTGGTACACCCCTCCACTTT
TRBJ1-1	NA	NA	TRBV7-7	CASSLVVWNGRTLMNTEAFF	TGTGCTAGCAGCTTAGTAGTTTGGAATGGCAGGACCCTCATGAACACTGAAGCTTTCTTT
TRBJ2-1	TRBD1	once	TRBV10-3	CAISQQGPSSYNEQFF	TGTGCCATCAGTCAACAGGGGCCGAGCTCCTACAATGAGCAGTTCTTC
TRBJ2-3	TRBD2	NA	TRBV5-1	CASSFVAGSADTQYF	TGCGCCAGCAGCTTCGTAGCGGGAAGTGCAGATACGCAGTATTTT
TRBJ1-1	NA	NA	TRBV21-1	CASSKEGTGGWTEAFF	TGTGCCAGCAGCAAAGAAGGGACAGGGGGCTGGACTGAAGCTTTCTTT
TRBJ2-7	NA	NA	TRBV29-1	CSVVVSVSEQYF	TGCAGCGTTGTGGTCTCCGTCTCCGAGCAGTACTTC
TRBJ2-1	TRBD2	NA	TRBV15	CATSRPAGRKNEQFF	TGTGCCACCAGCAGACCAGCGGGAAGGAAGAATGAGCAGTTCTTC
TRBJ1-6	TRBD1	once	TRBV6-5	CASRLQGSFNSPLHF	TGTGCCAGCAGGCTACAGGGGAGCTTTAATTCACCCCTCCACTTT
TRBJ2-1	NA	NA	TRBV9	CASSPSGDHNEQFF	TGTGCCAGCAGCCCCTCCGGGGATCACAATGAGCAGTTCTTC
TRBJ1-2	NA	NA	TRBV27	CASSGGTLVANYGYTF	TGTGCCAGCAGCGGTGGGACGCTAGTCGCTAACTATGGCTACACCTTC
TRBJ1-5	NA	NA	TRBV6-5	CASSRQRDQPQHF	TGTGCCAGCAGTCGTCAAAGGGATCAGCCCCAGCATTTT
TRBJ2-7	NA	NA	TRBV5-4	CASRLEGGNHEQYF	TGTGCCAGCAGACTCGAGGGTGGAAACCACGAGCAGTACTTC
TRBJ1-3	NA	NA	TRBV6-1	CASSLRDSGNTIYF	TGTGCCAGCAGTCTCAGGGACTCTGGAAACACCATATATTTT
TRBJ2-2	NA	NA	TRBV5-5	CASSLFGGEDTGELFF	TGTGCCAGCAGCTTATTCGGCGGGGAGGACACCGGGGAGCTGTTTTTT
TRBJ2-1	NA	once	TRBV29-1	CSARYSSYNEQFF	TGCAGCGCCCGTTATAGCTCCTACAATGAGCAGTTCTTC